The clone carrying this T cell receptor (beta chain) appeared a few times. Its antigen is undetermined. The second PCR ran about 6 to 12 cycles with a sample-barcoded 5' primer and J-beta primers. One entry per CDR3 protein, called by TCRdb with MiXCR from the 5' RACE reads. The sample holds 1.6 million or so distinct CDR3 sequences, about 35% seen once. These data belong to a study of blood T cells in healthy people across ages. Whole-study results and caveats: It was the long-lived donors that had more naive CD4+ cells and higher diversity than aged donors. Donor CMV infection status was unknown, possibly confounding age-related changes in expanded clonotypes.

The CDR3 extends over 15 amino acids. V lost 2 bases to trimming and J lost 4 bases; unmatched junction nucleotides: 5. Germline V gene data show CDR1 as MDHEN and CDR2 as SYDVKM. Sequences were obtained from blood. The J gene is TRBJ2-7, the V gene TRBV28; 10 bases match TRBD1. This TCR was recovered from a woman aged 30 to 39 in good health. The CDR3 nucleotides are TGTGCCAGCAGTTTAGCGACAGGGGGCATTTACGAGCAGTACTTC. This translates into CASSLATGGIYEQYF.